These T cell receptor beta chains were read from a single sample in a study of shared clonotypes between healthy human individuals. Libraries were prepared by immunoSEQ multiplex PCR; TCRdb keeps only in-frame clonotypes and omits some of them. Here the sample spans about 2 million clones, about 95% being singletons. Sequenced material: naive CD8+ T cells sorted from blood. Receptors were obtained from a man younger than 30 in good health. Both conserved end residues are part of each CDR3. D genes are given only for firm matches. Clone size is shown for a subset of rows, as once, few, many or a class of expanded clone.

clone size	V gene	D gene	J gene	CDR3 DNA	CDR3 protein
.	TRBV5-6	.	TRBJ2-1	TGTGCCAGCAGCTTGGACCCCGCAGGGGAGGAGCAGTTCTTC	CASSLDPAGEEQFF
once	TRBV7-6	TRBD2	TRBJ2-1	TGTGCCAGCAGCATAGTGGGACTAGCGGATGAGCAGTTCTTC	CASSIVGLADEQFF
once	TRBV28	TRBD1	TRBJ2-1	TGTGCCAGCAGTCTCGACAGGGTCCCCTACAATGAGCAGTTCTTC	CASSLDRVPYNEQFF
.	TRBV19	TRBD2	TRBJ2-5	TGTGCCAGTAGTCTCGGGACTAGCGGGGGCCACATCCAAGAGACCCAGTACTTC	CASSLGTSGGHIQETQYF
.	TRBV2	.	TRBJ2-1	TGTGCCAGCAGCGGGGATCCCGATGAGCAGTTCTTC	CASSGDPDEQFF
.	TRBV5-3	.	TRBJ1-5	TGTGCCAGAAGCCCCCCTTTATCCTATAGCAATCAGCCCCAGCATTTT	CARSPPLSYSNQPQHF
.	TRBV7-9	TRBD1	TRBJ1-3	TGTGCCAGCAGCTCGGGACAGGGTGAGGACACCATATATTTT	CASSSGQGEDTIYF
.	TRBV4-1	TRBD1	TRBJ1-2	TGCGCCAGTGGGCTAACGGGACAGGGGCACTATGGCTACACCTTC	CASGLTGQGHYGYTF
.	TRBV6-1	TRBD2	TRBJ2-1	TGTGCCAGCAACGAACTAGCGGCATACAATGAGCAGTTCTTC	CASNELAAYNEQFF
.	TRBV5-1	TRBD1	TRBJ2-7	TGCGCCAGCAGCCCCGGACAGGGTCTCTCGCTGTACGAGCAGTACTTC	CASSPGQGLSLYEQYF
.	TRBV4-2	.	TRBJ2-7	TGTGCCAGCAGCCAAACCTCCTACGAGCAGTACTTC	CASSQTSYEQYF
.	TRBV11-2	.	TRBJ2-7	TGTGCCAGCAGCTGGGGGGCGGGACCCGTTTACGAGCAGTACTTC	CASSWGAGPVYEQYF
.	TRBV7-8	TRBD2	TRBJ2-7	TGTGCCAGCAGCCATTCGAGCTTAAGGGTCGGGACTAGCGGGGGTTCCTACGAGCAGTACTTC	CASSHSSLRVGTSGGSYEQYF
.	TRBV9	.	TRBJ1-2	TGTGCCAGCAGCGGGGGGACTACTAACTATGGCTACACCTTC	CASSGGTTNYGYTF
.	TRBV4-1	TRBD2	TRBJ2-2	TGCGCCAGCAGCCCCAGCCGCGGGGGGCCCACCGGGGAGCTGTTTTTT	CASSPSRGGPTGELFF
.	TRBV7-2	TRBD1	TRBJ2-7	TGTGCCAGCAGCTTATACAGGGGGAACTACGAGCAGTACTTC	CASSLYRGNYEQYF
once	TRBV4-3	TRBD2	TRBJ2-1	TGCGCCAGCACCCCCACTAGCGGGAGGGGCAATGAGCAGTTCTTC	CASTPTSGRGNEQFF
.	TRBV6-1	.	TRBJ2-7	TGTGCCAGCCGGGTGGGGGGCTCCTACGAGCAGTACTTC	CASRVGGSYEQYF
.	TRBV9	TRBD2	TRBJ2-5	TGTGCCAGCAGCCCTAGCGGCACGGACACAGCCGAGACCCAGTACTTC	CASSPSGTDTAETQYF
.	TRBV6-6	TRBD2	TRBJ2-2	TGTGCCAGCAGTACCGATGGGGGGGTGGACACCGGGGAGCTGTTTTTT	CASSTDGGVDTGELFF
once	TRBV30	TRBD1	TRBJ2-3	TGTGCCTGGAGTATGGGACAGGGCACAGATACGCAGTATTTT	CAWSMGQGTDTQYF
.	TRBV5-5	TRBD2	TRBJ2-5	TGTGCCAGCAGCTTGAATATAGCTAGCGGGTCCCCGCGGGGGGAGACCCAGTACTTC	CASSLNIASGSPRGETQYF
.	TRBV27	.	TRBJ2-3	TGTGCCAGCAGTCCCCAGGGTGACACGCAGTATTTT	CASSPQGDTQYF
.	TRBV11-2	TRBD2	TRBJ2-5	TGTGCCAGCAGCCAAACTAGCGGTTGGGGGGAGACCCAGTACTTC	CASSQTSGWGETQYF
.	TRBV27	.	TRBJ2-1	TGTGCCAGCAGTTCGTTACTAGATGGGCAGTTCTTC	CASSSLLDGQFF
.	TRBV30	.	TRBJ1-3	TGTGCCCGGACGGGGGAACCTACTGGAAACACCATATATTTT	CARTGEPTGNTIYF